The 2 T cell receptor beta chains below were found in one sample sequenced in a study of blood T cell repertoires in COVID-19. Profiled with immunoSEQ multiplex PCR; TCRdb holds only in-frame clones, not every one. The sample holds 360,000 or so clones, roughly 90% seen once. The sample consisted of PBMCs or T cells enriched from blood (not recorded which). The origin of the receptors is a woman under 40 who had recovered from COVID-19.

The chain recombines TRBV7-6 with TRBJ1-4, with D unclear. Germline CDR1 is SGHVS and CDR2 is FNYEAQ. The V and J ends lost 5 bases and 3 bases respectively, with 10 bases between them. The CDR3 totals 14 residues. The CDR3 DNA follows: TGTGCCAGCAGCCCTAGGTGGGCTAATGAAAAACTGTTTTTT. Translating it yields CASSPRWANEKLFF.

The chain couples TRBV28 to TRBJ2-7; D is possibly TRBD2 (6 bases). The CDR3 is made up of 13 amino acids. The germline CDR1 and CDR2 sequences are MDHEN and SYDVKM. The V end was cut by 5 bases, the J end by 3 bases, with 11 bases between. This chain's CDR3 is CASSNMGGYEQYF. In DNA form, the CDR3 reads TGTGCCAGCAGTAACATGGGAGGCTACGAGCAGTACTTC.